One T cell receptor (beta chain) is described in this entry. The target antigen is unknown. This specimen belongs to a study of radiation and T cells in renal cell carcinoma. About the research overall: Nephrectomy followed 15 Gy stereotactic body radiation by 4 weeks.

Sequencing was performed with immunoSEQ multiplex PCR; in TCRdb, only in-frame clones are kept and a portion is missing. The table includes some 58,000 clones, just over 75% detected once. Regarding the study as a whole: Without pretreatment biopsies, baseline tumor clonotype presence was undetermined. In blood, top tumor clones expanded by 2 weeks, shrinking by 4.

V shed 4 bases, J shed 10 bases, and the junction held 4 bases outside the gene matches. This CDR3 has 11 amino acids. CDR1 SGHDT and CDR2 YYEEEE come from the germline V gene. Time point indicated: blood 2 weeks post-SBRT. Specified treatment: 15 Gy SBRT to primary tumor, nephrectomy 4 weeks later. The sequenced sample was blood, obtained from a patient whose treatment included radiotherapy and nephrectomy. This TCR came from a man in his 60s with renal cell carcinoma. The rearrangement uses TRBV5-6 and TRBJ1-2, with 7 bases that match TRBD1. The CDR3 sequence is CASSPGGSYTF. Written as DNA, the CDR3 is TGTGCCAGCAGCCCAGGGGGTTCCTACACCTTC.